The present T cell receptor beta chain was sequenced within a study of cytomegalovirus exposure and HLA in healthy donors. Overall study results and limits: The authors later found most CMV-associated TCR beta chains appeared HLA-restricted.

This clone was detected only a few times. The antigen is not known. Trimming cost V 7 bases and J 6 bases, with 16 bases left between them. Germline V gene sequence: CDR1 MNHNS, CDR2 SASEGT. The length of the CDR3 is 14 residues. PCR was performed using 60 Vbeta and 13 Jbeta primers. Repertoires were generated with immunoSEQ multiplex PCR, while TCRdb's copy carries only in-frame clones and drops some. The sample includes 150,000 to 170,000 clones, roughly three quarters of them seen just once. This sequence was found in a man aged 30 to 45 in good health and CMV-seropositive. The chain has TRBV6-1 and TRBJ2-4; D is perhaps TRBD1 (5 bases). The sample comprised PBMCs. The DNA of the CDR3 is TGTGCCAGCACCGCACCCGGACACATAAACATTCAGTACTTC. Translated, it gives CASTAPGHINIQYF.